This TCR beta chain was found in a study of CD8 T cells in ankylosing spondylitis. Findings and caveats of the study: According to the report, clones linked to the disease were significantly enriched in matched synovial fluid samples taken from ankylosing spondylitis patients. A number of the motif variants had already been described in reactive arthritis synovial fluid and blood. Disease-linked clones bore a CD8+ phenotype and were relatively rare in peripheral blood. Among TCR beta sequences, a motif of several highly homologous variants appeared characteristic of ankylosing spondylitis blood.

Trimming removed 0 bases from V and 4 bases from J, with 10 bases in between. The CDR3 runs 14 residues. Germline V gives CDR1 SGHRS, CDR2 YFSETQ. Libraries for TCR beta were made by quantitative 5'-RACE with molecular barcodes. TCRdb re-called the 5' RACE reads with MiXCR, one entry per CDR3 protein. The data show hundreds of thousands of distinct CDR3 sequences, 12% seen once. On this clonotype itself: Its antigen remains unidentified.

Sequenced input: blood, either unsorted or a sorted T cell fraction (not recorded which). The receptor's source is a male donor with ankylosing spondylitis. The rearrangement links TRBV5-1 to TRBJ1-2; no firm D call. Written as DNA, the CDR3 is TGCGCCAGCAGCTTGGAAGGGCAGTCCTATGGCTACACCTTC. This translates into CASSLEGQSYGYTF.